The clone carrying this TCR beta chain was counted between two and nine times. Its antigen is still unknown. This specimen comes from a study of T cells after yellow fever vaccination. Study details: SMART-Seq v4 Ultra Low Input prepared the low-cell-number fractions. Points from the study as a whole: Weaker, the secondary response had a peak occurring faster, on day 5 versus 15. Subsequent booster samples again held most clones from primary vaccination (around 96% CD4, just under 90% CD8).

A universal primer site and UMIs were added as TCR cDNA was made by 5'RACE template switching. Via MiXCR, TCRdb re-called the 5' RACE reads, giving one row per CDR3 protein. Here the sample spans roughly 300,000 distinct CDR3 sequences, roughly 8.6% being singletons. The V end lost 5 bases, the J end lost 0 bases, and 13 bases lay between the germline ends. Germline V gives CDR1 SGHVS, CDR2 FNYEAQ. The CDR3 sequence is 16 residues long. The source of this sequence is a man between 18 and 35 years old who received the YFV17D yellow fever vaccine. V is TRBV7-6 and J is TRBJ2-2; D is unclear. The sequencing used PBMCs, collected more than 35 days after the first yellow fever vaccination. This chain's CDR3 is CASSKSSTANTGELFF. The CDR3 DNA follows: TGTGCCAGCAGCAAAAGCTCGACGGCGAACACCGGGGAGCTGTTTTTT.